These 28 T cell receptor beta chains originate from one sample sequenced in a study of shared clonotypes between healthy human individuals. Sequencing used immunoSEQ multiplex PCR; TCRdb keeps in-frame clones, though not all of them. The sample includes some 580,000 clones, 95% to 98% of them seen just once. The naive CD8 population came from CD45RO-negative cells selected for CCR7, without terminally differentiated effector memory CD45RA+ cells. Source material: naive CD8+ T cells sorted from blood. These receptors came from a man younger than 40 in good health.

This rearrangement joins TRBV4-1 to TRBJ1-5, with D tentatively TRBD1 (5 bases). V was trimmed by 0 bases and J by 5 bases, leaving 14 bases between them. This CDR3 has 16 residues. Germline V gene sequence: CDR1 MGHRA, CDR2 YSYEKL. The CDR3 spells CASSQDEAGSHQPQHF. Written as DNA, the CDR3 is TGCGCCAGCAGCCAAGATGAGGCAGGGTCCCATCAGCCCCAGCATTTT.

This sequence joins TRBV7-8 and TRBJ2-7; D gene ambiguous. CDR1 is SGHVS, CDR2 FQNEAQ, per germline. V lost 0 bases to trimming and J lost 2 bases, with 5 bases between them. CDR3 length: 13 amino acids. As DNA, the CDR3 is TGTGCCAGCAGCTTAGCGCCGACCTACGAGCAGTACTTC. Translation: CASSLAPTYEQYF.

V usage is TRBV6-5 and J usage is TRBJ1-1; the match to TRBD1 covers 8 bases. Germline CDR1 is MNHEY and CDR2 is SVGAGI. The junction had 5 bases not matched to a gene; V was cut back by 5 bases and J by 6 bases. The CDR3 consists of 13 residues. CDR3 sequence: CASSLMTGAEAFF. DNA of the CDR3: TGTGCCAGCAGTCTAATGACAGGGGCTGAAGCTTTCTTT.

V gene TRBV14 combines with J gene TRBJ2-1; D ambiguous. Germline V lookup: CDR1 SGHDN, CDR2 FVKESK. This CDR3 is built from 15 residues. Trimming shortened V by 4 bases and J by 0 bases, and 10 bases separated the two germline ends. CDR3 region: CASSPTQLSYNEQFF. The CDR3 DNA sequence: TGTGCCAGCAGCCCAACGCAACTCTCCTACAATGAGCAGTTCTTC.

The rearrangement uses TRBV19 and TRBJ1-1, with D hard to call. The CDR3 covers 13 residues. Germline CDR1 is LNHDA and CDR2 is SQIVND (reference sequence). V was cut by 7 bases and J by 0 bases, with 9 bases left in between. The CDR3 protein is CASTVNVNTEAFF. The CDR3 bases are TGTGCCAGTACCGTAAATGTGAACACTGAAGCTTTCTTT.

The chain recombines TRBV18 with TRBJ1-3; D remains unclear. Trimming shortened V by 6 bases and J by 0 bases, and 9 bases separated the two germline ends. The length of the CDR3 is 14 residues. CDR1 KGHSH and CDR2 LQKENI come from the germline V gene. CDR3 protein: CASSASNSGNTIYF. In DNA form, the CDR3 reads TGTGCCAGCTCCGCATCTAACTCTGGAAACACCATATATTTT.

The chain links TRBV4-3 to TRBJ2-2, with D unclear. The CDR3 loop spans 11 amino acids. Germline values: CDR1 LGHNA, CDR2 YSLEER. V dropped 8 bases and J dropped 7 bases, with 8 bases sitting between them. CDR3 residues: CASRMGGELFF. CDR3 DNA sequence: TGCGCCAGCCGCATGGGCGGGGAGCTGTTTTTT.

V and J are TRBV11-2 and TRBJ2-7; tentative D call: TRBD1 (6 bases). This CDR3 spans 14 amino acids. V was clipped by 4 bases and J by 0 bases, with 10 bases between them. Germline CDR1 reads SGHAT; CDR2 reads FQNNGV. The CDR3 sequence: CASSWVDSSYEQYF. CDR3 DNA: TGTGCCAGCAGCTGGGTGGACAGCTCCTACGAGCAGTACTTC.

The rearrangement uses TRBV27 and TRBJ2-2; 8 bases fit TRBD2. CDR3 length: 15 amino acids. V lost 6 bases and J lost 1; bases outside the gene matches: 4. Germline V CDR1 and CDR2: MNHEY, SMNVEV (reference sequence). CDR3 sequence: CASRTGTRNTGELFF. The CDR3 coding sequence is TGTGCCAGCAGGACCGGGACTAGGAACACCGGGGAGCTGTTTTTT.

This chain uses TRBV5-1 with TRBJ2-1; 10 bases align to TRBD1. CDR3 length: 15 amino acids. Looked up from germline, CDR1 is SGHRS and CDR2 is YFSETQ. V shed 3 bases and J 4 bases; nucleotides not matched to a gene: 4. The CDR3 sequence: CASSSGTGEYNEQFF. The CDR3 nucleotides are TGCGCCAGCAGCTCGGGGACAGGGGAATACAATGAGCAGTTCTTC.

The chain carries TRBV5-6 and TRBJ1-1; D is undetermined. V dropped 0 bases and J dropped 6 bases, with 3 bases sitting between them. CDR3 length: 11 amino acids. CDR1 is SGHDT, CDR2 YYEEEE, per germline. The CDR3 region has the DNA TGTGCCAGCAGCTTGGGCGCTGAAGCTTTCTTT. Amino acids: CASSLGAEAFF.

As concerns this clone: This sample also contains other DNA sequences that code for the same CDR3. The chain carries TRBV2 and TRBJ1-1, with unresolved D. The CDR3 contains 11 residues. Trimming cost V 6 bases and J 2 bases, with 4 bases left between them. Germline V gives CDR1 SNHLY, CDR2 FYNNEI. Here the CDR3 reads CASRTNTEAFF. In nucleotides, the CDR3 is TGTGCCAGCAGAACTAACACTGAAGCTTTCTTT.

J is TRBJ2-1 and V is TRBV11-3; possibly TRBD1 or TRBD2 for D (6 bases each). This CDR3 is built from 16 residues. CDR1 is SGHNT, CDR2 YENEEA, per germline. V was trimmed by 4 bases and J by 7 bases, leaving 20 bases between them. The CDR3 loop is CASSSLGGGIRNEQFF. For the CDR3, the DNA is TGTGCCAGCAGCTCGCTTGGGGGCGGGATTCGTAATGAGCAGTTCTTC.

This chain links TRBV4-1 with TRBJ2-7; TRBD2 aligns across 9 bases. Germline CDR1 reads MGHRA; CDR2 reads YSYEKL. The CDR3 length is 15 residues. J lost 4 bases, V lost 0 bases, and 4 bases had no gene match. The CDR3 DNA reads as TGCGCCAGCAGCCAAGATAGGCTAGCGGGATACGAGCAGTACTTC. Amino acid sequence: CASSQDRLAGYEQYF.

The chain joins TRBV7-8 to TRBJ2-1; D is possibly TRBD2 (5 bases). V shed 3 bases and J shed 1 base, with 13 bases lying between them. The CDR3 is 16 amino acids. Germline loops: CDR1 SGHVS, CDR2 FQNEAQ. The CDR3 DNA follows: TGTGCCAGCAGCTTGGTTGAGGGCGGGTCCTACAATGAGCAGTTCTTC. Its translation: CASSLVEGGSYNEQFF.

As to this clone: Other DNA sequences within the sample encode an identical CDR3. The CDR3 is CASSPDRVTYNEQFF. The DNA of the CDR3 is TGTGCCAGCTCACCAGACAGGGTCACCTACAATGAGCAGTTCTTC. This chain links TRBV18 with TRBJ2-1; 7 bases match TRBD1. Germline V lookup: CDR1 KGHSH, CDR2 LQKENI. V lost 2 bases to trimming and J lost 2 bases; unmatched junction nucleotides: 3. The CDR3 consists of 15 residues.

The rearrangement joins TRBV7-2 to TRBJ2-1; D call uncertain. CDR3 length: 13 amino acids. Germline V lookup: CDR1 SGHTA, CDR2 FQGNSA. With 4 bases removed from V and 2 bases from J, the gap between germline ends came to 6 bases. The CDR3 loop is CASSYDPYNEQFF. The CDR3 DNA is TGTGCCAGCAGCTACGACCCCTACAATGAGCAGTTCTTC.

The chain joins TRBV6-4 to TRBJ2-5; TRBD1 agrees at 8 bases. There are 15 residues in the CDR3. Trimming took 6 bases from V and 5 from J; bases not matched to a gene: 11. The germline CDR1 and CDR2 sequences are MRHNA and SNTAGT. CDR3 nucleotide sequence: TGTGCCAGCAGCCGCGGACAGGGATACGGGGAGACCCAGTACTTC. Its protein product is CASSRGQGYGETQYF.

This chain uses TRBV27 with TRBJ2-7; 8 bases fit TRBD1. V dropped 6 bases and J dropped 3; count of bases not matched to a gene: 7. Germline CDR1 is MNHEY and CDR2 is SMNVEV (reference sequence). The CDR3 length is 14 residues. This CDR3 reads CASSIGTGVYEQYF. The CDR3 DNA reads as TGTGCCAGCAGCATTGGGACAGGTGTCTACGAGCAGTACTTC.

The V and J genes are TRBV7-9 and TRBJ1-5, with D possibly TRBD1 on 6 matching bases. The CDR3 runs 15 residues. Germline V gives CDR1 SEHNR, CDR2 FQNEAQ (reference sequence). V shed 5 bases and J shed 5 bases, with 16 bases lying between them. Here the CDR3 DNA reads TGTGCCAGCAGCCTAGGGGGGGCAGGGTATCAGCCCCAGCATTTT. This codes for CASSLGGAGYQPQHF.

The CDR3 DNA reads as TGTGCCAGCAGCGACAGGGAGGTTCGGAGTGAGCAGTTCTTC. Translating gives CASSDREVRSEQFF. V is TRBV11-2 and J is TRBJ2-1, with D perhaps TRBD1 (7 bases). In germline, CDR1 is SGHAT, CDR2 FQNNGV. Deletions cut 5 bases from V and 9 bases from J, with 17 bases between. CDR3 length: 14 amino acids.

The V call is TRBV4-2, the J call TRBJ2-3; 8 positions agree with TRBD2. After removal of 0 bases from V and 11 bases from J, the junction contained 7 bases not matched to a gene. The CDR3 sequence is 14 residues long. Germline V gene sequence: CDR1 LGHNA, CDR2 YNFKEQ. The CDR3 nucleotides are TGTGCCAGCAGCCAAGATGAAGTGGGACTAGTGCAGTATTTT. It translates to CASSQDEVGLVQYF.

The chain joins TRBV6-1 to TRBJ1-2; unclear D gene. Trimming pared 8 bases from V and 8 bases from J, leaving 15 bases between. The germline V gene has CDR1 MNHNS and CDR2 SASEGT. The CDR3 length is 12 residues. Here the CDR3 reads CASQQMGWGYTF. For the CDR3, the DNA is TGTGCCAGCCAGCAGATGGGGTGGGGCTACACCTTC.

Note on this clone: Germline and junction disagree at one end, which may indicate a read error. The chain is built from TRBV11-2 and TRBJ2-7; D uncertain. This CDR3 has 13 amino acids. The germline V gene encodes CDR1 SGHAT and CDR2 FQNNGV. CDR3 nucleotide sequence: TGTGCCAGCAGCCTAGACAACCCCTACGAGCAGTACTTC. As protein: CASSLDNPYEQYF.

The chain couples TRBV5-1 to TRBJ2-1; D tentatively fits TRBD1 or TRBD2 (6 bases each). V lost 4 bases to trimming and J lost 3 bases, with 23 bases between them. The germline CDR1 and CDR2 sequences are SGHRS and YFSETQ. This CDR3 spans 18 amino acids. The CDR3 nucleotides are TGCGCCAGCAGCCGGACAGAAGGAGGACTATCGAACTACAATGAGCAGTTCTTC. Residues: CASSRTEGGLSNYNEQFF.

The chain has TRBV29-1 and TRBJ2-7, with 10 nucleotides matching TRBD1. The CDR3 spans 14 residues. Germline lookup yields CDR1 SQVTM and CDR2 ANQGSEA. Germline trimming cut 2 bases from V and 0 bases from J; bases unmatched to any gene: 1. CDR3 in DNA: TGCAGCGTTGAAAGGACAGGGGGCTCCTACGAGCAGTACTTC. Translated, it gives CSVERTGGSYEQYF.

The chain employs TRBV25-1 and TRBJ1-1; D not certain. The germline gives CDR1 MGHDK, CDR2 SYGVNS. Trimming took 3 bases from V and 1 from J, leaving 12 bases between them. The CDR3 is made up of 15 amino acids. DNA of the CDR3: TGTGCCAGCAGTGATTTCAGTCCTCAGAACACTGAAGCTTTCTTT. Translating gives CASSDFSPQNTEAFF. Looking up the rest from reference TRBV25-1 and TRBJ1-1 gives the full variable domain: EADIYQTPRYLVIGTGKKITLECSQTMGHDKMYWYQQDPGMELHLIHYSYGVNSTEKGDLSSESTVSRIRTEHFPLTLESARPSHTSQYLCASSDFSPQNTEAFFGQGTRLTVV.

This rearrangement joins TRBV5-4 to TRBJ2-7, with a possible D match to TRBD2 (5 bases). V was shortened by 2 bases and J by 6 bases, with 9 bases between the two germline ends. The germline CDR1 and CDR2 sequences are SGHNT and YYREEE (reference sequence). This CDR3 has 12 amino acids. The CDR3 is CASSLFGGEQYF. The DNA for the CDR3 is TGTGCCAGCAGCTTATTCGGAGGCGAGCAGTACTTC.